This T cell receptor (beta chain) derives from a study of OX40 agonist ivuxolimab in advanced cancers. Study information: Partial responses, seen in three patients, involved one hepatocellular carcinoma and two cutaneous melanomas. General study findings and limits: CD8+ T cells were the subset that, on average, had more expanded clones than CD4+.

Libraries were prepared by immunoSEQ multiplex PCR; TCRdb keeps only in-frame clonotypes and omits some of them. Of more than 60,000 clones in the sample, around 83% were seen once. Between the trimmed V and J ends, which lost 6 bases and 5 bases, there was a span of 20 bases. The germline CDR1 and CDR2 sequences are LNHDA and SQIVND (reference sequence). The CDR3 contains 17 residues. A word on this clone: Antigen: not known.

The TCR sequence derives from an adult with an advanced solid tumor such as melanoma, head and neck, liver or kidney cancer. This chain uses TRBV19 with TRBJ1-6; D call uncertain. Sequenced material: CD4+ or CD8+ T cells sorted from blood, taken in a trial of the OX40 agonist ivuxolimab. This CDR3 reads CASSPQDGLLDNSPLHF. The CDR3 nucleotides are TGTGCCAGTAGCCCCCAGGACGGCCTACTTGATAATTCACCCCTCCACTTT.